The 26 T cell receptor beta chains reported below all come from one sample, sequenced in a study of T cell repertoires in ileal Crohn's disease. The time point: proximal margin of the surgical specimen (macroscopically non-inflamed). Produced via immunoSEQ multiplex PCR; TCRdb's table is partial and in-frame only. Here the sample spans 4,000 to 5,000 clones, around 77% being singletons. Input material: ileal tissue. Receptors originate from an adult with Crohn's disease.

The chain employs TRBV5-1 and TRBJ1-1; a weak D match, TRBD1 (5 bases). CDR1 is SGHRS, CDR2 YFSETQ, per germline. This CDR3 region has 13 residues. The ends were cut back, 4 bases at V and 7 bases at J, with 14 bases in the middle. The CDR3 nucleotides are TGCGCCAGCAGCATGGGGCCGGAGTTTGAAGCTTTCTTT. Its protein is CASSMGPEFEAFF.

This clone was seen a handful of times. V is TRBV5-1 and J is TRBJ2-3; D is undetermined. Trimming removed 3 bases from V and 5 bases from J, with 16 bases in between. CDR1 SGHRS and CDR2 YFSETQ come from the germline V gene. The length of the CDR3 is 15 residues. The CDR3 sequence: CASSSFVGSLDTQYF. The CDR3 region has the DNA TGCGCCAGCAGCTCCTTTGTAGGGTCCCTAGATACGCAGTATTTT. Supplemented by reference TRBV5-1 and TRBJ2-3, the full variable domain reads KAGVTQTPRYLIKTRGQQVTLSCSPISGHRSVSWYQQTPGQGLQFLFEYFSETQRNKGNFPGRFSGRQFSNSRSEMNVSTLELGDSALYLCASSSFVGSLDTQYFGPGTRLTVL.

The V call is TRBV5-4, the J call TRBJ1-1; 8 bases align to TRBD1. J was trimmed by 5 bases and V by 7 bases; bases with no gene match: 10. The CDR3 contains 14 residues. The germline gives CDR1 SGHNT, CDR2 YYREEE (reference sequence). The CDR3 loop is CASGSDRVGTEAFF. CDR3 nucleotides: TGTGCCAGCGGATCGGACAGGGTAGGGACTGAAGCTTTCTTT.

In this sample, this clone turned up a few times. The chain uses TRBV28 and TRBJ2-5; D possibly corresponds to TRBD1 (7 bases). This CDR3 contains 16 residues. Trimming removed 6 bases at V and 1 base at J, with 18 bases between. CDR1 MDHEN and CDR2 SYDVKM come from the germline V gene. The CDR3 loop is CASRPTGEAFQETQYF. In DNA form, the CDR3 reads TGTGCCAGCAGACCAACAGGGGAGGCATTCCAAGAGACCCAGTACTTC.

This sequence joins TRBV9 and TRBJ1-2; 9 nucleotides agree with TRBD1. Germline V gene lookup returns CDR1 SGDLS and CDR2 YYNGEE. This CDR3 is built from 14 residues. The V segment lost 3 bases and the J segment 4 bases; nucleotides outside the gene matches: 4. CDR3 amino acids: CASSGQGEGYGYTF. Here the CDR3 DNA reads TGTGCCAGCAGCGGACAGGGGGAGGGCTATGGCTACACCTTC.

The rearrangement uses TRBV30 and TRBJ2-4; a possible D gene is TRBD1 (6 bases). Between the trimmed V and J ends, which lost 2 bases and 7 bases, there was a span of 12 bases. This CDR3 is 13 amino acids long. Germline V gene data show CDR1 as GTSNPN and CDR2 as SVGIG (reference sequence). The CDR3 DNA reads as TGTGCCTGGAGTCAGGCAGGGGAGAACATTCAGTACTTC. Protein sequence: CAWSQAGENIQYF.

The rearrangement joins TRBV7-9 to TRBJ1-5, with 9 positions matching TRBD1. Germline V CDR1 and CDR2: SEHNR, FQNEAQ (reference sequence). The CDR3 runs to 16 residues. V lost 5 bases to trimming and J lost 2 bases; unmatched junction nucleotides: 7. The CDR3 loop is CASSPGRDRGNQPQHF. DNA of the CDR3: TGTGCCAGCAGCCCTGGCCGGGACAGGGGCAATCAGCCCCAGCATTTT.

The genes are TRBV4-2 and TRBJ2-5, with D possibly called TRBD1 or TRBD2 (5 bases each). V lost 0 bases and J lost 5, with 13 bases in between. The CDR3 contains 15 residues. Germline CDR1 reads LGHNA; CDR2 reads YNFKEQ. CDR3 amino acids: CASSQDRVREETQYF. For the CDR3, the DNA is TGTGCCAGCAGCCAAGACAGGGTTAGGGAGGAGACCCAGTACTTC.

This clone appeared a single time. The chain is built from TRBV19 and TRBJ2-7, with TRBD2 identical over 12 bases. Per germline, CDR1 LNHDA and CDR2 SQIVND (reference sequence). CDR3 length equals 17 residues. V shed 5 bases and J 5 bases; nucleotides not matched to a gene: 13. Here the CDR3 reads CASSVRLAGGVRNEQYF. For the CDR3, the DNA is TGTGCCAGTAGTGTAAGGCTAGCGGGGGGGGTCCGGAACGAGCAGTACTTC.

This chain joins TRBV7-9 and TRBJ1-4; possibly TRBD1 for D (6 bases). V was cut by 7 bases and J by 8 bases, with 20 bases left in between. CDR3 length: 15 amino acids. The germline gives CDR1 SEHNR, CDR2 FQNEAQ (reference sequence). The CDR3 DNA is TGTGCCAGCATCCCTTTTGTAGGGGGGGGCGAAAAACTGTTTTTT. Translating gives CASIPFVGGGEKLFF.

The V call is TRBV6-5, the J call TRBJ1-1; TRBD1 matches at 9 bases. In germline, CDR1 is MNHEY, CDR2 SVGAGI. The CDR3 contains 15 residues. Losses at the gene ends were 2 bases for V and 5 bases for J; bases not matched to a gene: 6. Here the CDR3 reads CASSYEGTGYTEAFF. Here the CDR3 DNA reads TGTGCCAGCAGTTACGAGGGGACAGGGTATACTGAAGCTTTCTTT.

This clone was counted a few times. This rearrangement joins TRBV12-2 to TRBJ2-7. TRBV12-2 is reported as a pseudogene. The CDR3 length is 15 residues. The CDR3 sequence: CASRHNMGSSYEQYF. CDR3 in DNA: TGTGCAAGTCGCCACAACATGGGTAGTTCCTACGAGCAGTACTTC.

The chain uses TRBV5-6 and TRBJ1-3; perhaps TRBD1 as D (5 bases). The V gene's germline CDR1 is SGHDT and CDR2 YYEEEE. The germline V and J ends were trimmed by 2 bases and 5 bases, with 11 bases remaining between them. The CDR3 is 14 residues long. The CDR3 nucleotides are TGTGCCAGCAGCTTACTAGGACAACGAAACACCATATATTTT. It translates to CASSLLGQRNTIYF.

This clone was observed a handful of times. The rearrangement links TRBV11-2 to TRBJ2-7; the D gene is possibly TRBD2 (6 bases). This CDR3 has 14 amino acids. CDR1 and CDR2 from the germline V gene are SGHAT and FQNNGV. Trimming stripped 7 bases from V and 2 bases from J, with 15 bases between. The CDR3 here is CASTRPGLTYEQYF. DNA of the CDR3: TGTGCCAGCACCCGACCGGGACTTACCTACGAGCAGTACTTC.

This rearrangement joins TRBV28 to TRBJ1-2, with 8 bases fitting TRBD1. The germline V gene has CDR1 MDHEN and CDR2 SYDVKM. The CDR3 runs to 12 residues. With 5 bases clipped from V and 8 bases from J, the junction kept 4 bases outside the gene matches. The CDR3 here is CASSDRGWGYTF. CDR3 sequence (DNA): TGTGCCAGCAGTGACAGGGGATGGGGCTACACCTTC.

This clone has more than one count but fewer than ten. This chain uses TRBV7-2 with TRBJ1-2; 8 bases map to TRBD1. CDR3 size: 13 residues. Germline V gene lookup returns CDR1 SGHTA and CDR2 FQGNSA. V lost 5 bases and J lost 4; bases outside the gene matches: 3. The CDR3, as DNA: TGTGCCAGCAGCGTGGACAGGGTCTATGGCTACACCTTC. Translating gives CASSVDRVYGYTF.

This sequence joins TRBV28 and TRBJ2-7, with 7 bases fitting TRBD1. J was trimmed by 2 bases and V by 1 base; bases with no gene match: 2. This CDR3 is 14 amino acids long. Germline V gene data show CDR1 as MDHEN and CDR2 as SYDVKM. CDR3 region: CASSLFRGTYEQYF. Here the CDR3 DNA reads TGTGCCAGCAGTTTATTCAGGGGGACCTACGAGCAGTACTTC.

This clone was counted a single time. The genes are TRBV7-2 and TRBJ1-2; D is ambiguous. CDR1 and CDR2 from the germline V gene are SGHTA and FQGNSA. V shed 0 bases and J shed 2 bases, with 13 bases lying between them. CDR3 length: 16 amino acids. The CDR3 bases are TGTGCCAGCAGCTTAGCGCCCGCAGAACTCAACTATGGCTACACCTTC. Translating gives CASSLAPAELNYGYTF.

The chain carries TRBV7-9 and TRBJ1-6; TRBD1 agrees at 11 bases. The length of the CDR3 is 13 residues. Germline V gene data show CDR1 as SEHNR and CDR2 as FQNEAQ (reference sequence). V shed 7 bases and J 10 bases; nucleotides not matched to a gene: 3. The CDR3, as DNA: TGTGCCAGCATGCGGACAGGGGGCTCACCCCTCCACTTT. It codes for CASMRTGGSPLHF.

This clone was counted a single time. This sequence joins TRBV5-1 and TRBJ2-3; D gene unclear. V was cut by 4 bases and J by 0 bases, with 15 bases left in between. This CDR3 is built from 16 residues. The germline V gene has CDR1 SGHRS and CDR2 YFSETQ. As DNA, the CDR3 is TGCGCCAGCAGCCCTCGGGTGGGGTCTAGCACAGATACGCAGTATTTT. The encoded protein is CASSPRVGSSTDTQYF.

This clone rates as large (0.1 to 1%). The chain recombines TRBV27 with TRBJ1-6, with TRBD1 identical over 10 bases. Trimming cost V 2 bases and J 8 bases; bases outside gene matches: 9. Germline CDR1 MNHEY, CDR2 SMNVEV (reference sequence). The CDR3 sequence is 17 residues long. The CDR3 sequence: CASSLTPTGGFYSPLHF. The CDR3 coding sequence is TGTGCCAGCAGTTTAACTCCGACAGGGGGCTTTTATTCACCCCTCCACTTT.

The chain carries TRBV12-5 and TRBJ1-4, with 7 bases matching TRBD1. Trimming at V came to 6 bases and at J to 7 bases, leaving 8 bases not matched to a gene. The CDR3 length is 14 residues. Germline V lookup: CDR1 LGHNT, CDR2 FRNRAP. The CDR3 coding sequence is TGTGCTAGTGGCCCCGGGACAGACCCTGAAAAACTGTTTTTT. Encoded protein: CASGPGTDPEKLFF.

This chain uses TRBV28 with TRBJ2-4, with D possibly matching TRBD1 (6 bases). This CDR3 spans 16 amino acids. Trimming pared 5 bases from V and 5 bases from J, leaving 19 bases between. Germline CDR1 reads MDHEN; CDR2 reads SYDVKM. The CDR3 nucleotides are TGTGCCAGCAGTCTATCAGGGGTGTTAGGGGAAAACATTCAGTACTTC. Its translation: CASSLSGVLGENIQYF.

This sequence joins TRBV4-2 and TRBJ1-1, with TRBD1 as a possible D gene (6 bases). Trimming took 0 bases from V and 4 from J, leaving 21 bases between them. Germline V lookup: CDR1 LGHNA, CDR2 YNFKEQ. This CDR3 comprises 18 residues. The CDR3 here is CASSQDGAGTEGGTEAFF. The DNA of the CDR3 is TGTGCCAGCAGCCAAGATGGGGCAGGGACTGAGGGGGGCACTGAAGCTTTCTTT.

V usage is TRBV27 and J usage is TRBJ1-2; maybe TRBD1 (6 bases). Trimming took off 2 bases at V and 3 bases at J, with 16 bases between the two ends. Germline values: CDR1 MNHEY, CDR2 SMNVEV (reference sequence). This CDR3 has 16 residues. CDR3 bases: TGTGCCAGCAGTTTAAATGAGGGGGTCAGTTACTATGGCTACACCTTC. Encoded protein: CASSLNEGVSYYGYTF.

This clone is large in the sample. The rearrangement links TRBV4-1 to TRBJ2-2; D is perhaps TRBD1 (5 bases). V shed 2 bases and J shed 1 base, with 8 bases lying between them. The CDR3 has 15 amino acids. The V gene's germline CDR1 is MGHRA and CDR2 YSYEKL. CDR3 nucleotides: TGCGCCAGCAGCCAACCAGGGCTGAACACCGGGGAGCTGTTTTTT. Amino acids: CASSQPGLNTGELFF.